A single sample is the source of the 13 T cell receptor beta chains below, sequenced in a study of cytomegalovirus exposure and HLA in healthy donors. PCR primers comprised 60 Vbeta and 13 Jbeta primers. Measured with immunoSEQ multiplex PCR; TCRdb has only the in-frame clones, and not every one. The sample has 150,000 or so clones; over 65% are singletons. The specimen sequenced was PBMCs. Source of these receptors: a man in his forties or fifties in good health and CMV-seropositive.

The chain carries TRBV29-1 and TRBJ2-3; D unresolved. Trimming cost V 4 bases and J 3 bases, with 5 bases left between them. Germline V gives CDR1 SQVTM, CDR2 ANQGSEA. The CDR3 has 11 amino acids. CDR3 bases: TGCAGCGTTGGGCAGACAGATACGCAGTATTTT. Translated, it gives CSVGQTDTQYF.

V gene TRBV5-1 combines with J gene TRBJ2-7, with D tentatively TRBD2 (5 bases). CDR1 and CDR2 (germline): SGHRS, YFSETQ. The V end lost 0 bases, the J end lost 2 bases, and 6 bases lay between the germline ends. The CDR3 runs to 13 residues. Here the CDR3 reads CASSLGGTYEQYF. The CDR3 coding sequence is TGCGCCAGCAGCTTGGGAGGGACCTACGAGCAGTACTTC.

A single count supports this clone. The rearrangement links TRBV5-1 to TRBJ1-2, with a possible D match to TRBD1 (5 bases). Trimming stripped 6 bases from V and 6 bases from J, with 18 bases between. The CDR3 loop spans 14 amino acids. Germline-derived CDR1 and CDR2 are SGHRS and YFSETQ. The CDR3 bases are TGCGCCAGCATGGCAGGGACTAATCTGGATGGCTACACCTTC. This gives the protein CASMAGTNLDGYTF.

This chain links TRBV10-3 with TRBJ1-1; 7 bases line up with TRBD1. V was clipped by 0 bases and J by 4 bases; unmatched bases: 2. The CDR3 is 14 amino acids. Germline CDR1 is ENHRY and CDR2 is SYGVKD. CDR3 nucleotide sequence: TGTGCCATCAGTGAGTCGACAGGGCTCACTGAAGCTTTCTTT. Translation: CAISESTGLTEAFF.

The chain joins TRBV20-1 to TRBJ1-1, with unresolved D. This CDR3 spans 11 amino acids. Per the germline V gene, CDR1 is DFQATT and CDR2 is SNEGSKA (reference sequence). The CDR3, as DNA: TGCACCCTTCCCACAAACACTGAAGCTTTCTTT. It translates to CTLPTNTEAFF.

The chain couples TRBV9 to TRBJ2-3; 8 nucleotides line up with TRBD1. Per the germline V gene, CDR1 is SGDLS and CDR2 is YYNGEE. The CDR3 is 18 amino acids. V was pared by 4 bases and J by 2 bases, with 15 bases of the junction left unmatched. This chain's CDR3 is CASSTDSRDRRHTDTQYF. In nucleotides, the CDR3 is TGTGCCAGCAGCACAGACTCCCGGGACAGGCGACACACAGATACGCAGTATTTT. Combining the CDR3 with reference TRBV9 and TRBJ2-3 gives the whole variable domain DSGVTQTPKHLITATGQRVTLRCSPRSGDLSVYWYQQSLDQGLQFLIQYYNGEERAKGNILERFSAQQFPDLHSELNLSSLELGDSALYFCASSTDSRDRRHTDTQYFGPGTRLTVL.

The chain joins TRBV7-9 to TRBJ1-1; perhaps TRBD1 as D (6 bases). The germline V gene has CDR1 SEHNR and CDR2 FQNEAQ (reference sequence). Deletions cut 5 bases from V and 5 bases from J, with 9 bases between. The CDR3 consists of 12 residues. As DNA, the CDR3 is TGTGCCAGCAGCCATCAGGGGACTGAAGCTTTCTTT. It yields the protein CASSHQGTEAFF.

This chain links TRBV5-8 with TRBJ1-6; 8 bases align to TRBD1. The germline V gene has CDR1 SGHTS and CDR2 YDEGEE. This CDR3 region has 18 residues. Trimming cost V 0 bases and J 7 bases; bases outside gene matches: 12. The DNA for the CDR3 is TGTGCCAGCAGCTTGGTTCGACAGGGGTCGGGAGAGAATTCACCCCTCCACTTT. This codes for CASSLVRQGSGENSPLHF.

CDR3 region: CASSQAPTSASTDTQYF. The CDR3 DNA sequence: TGCGCCAGCAGCCAAGCCCCCACTAGCGCTAGCACAGATACGCAGTATTTT. The chain is built from TRBV4-1 and TRBJ2-3, with 7 bases lining up with TRBD2. V lost 1 base and J lost 0; bases outside the gene matches: 7. The V gene's germline CDR1 is MGHRA and CDR2 YSYEKL. The CDR3 loop spans 17 amino acids.

This sequence joins TRBV5-6 and TRBJ2-1, with TRBD1 identical over 9 bases. Trimming removed 2 bases from V and 8 bases from J; junction bases left unmatched: 5. The CDR3 has 14 amino acids. Germline CDR1 reads SGHDT; CDR2 reads YYEEEE. The chain's CDR3 is CASSFLNRGHEQFF. The DNA of the CDR3 is TGTGCCAGCAGCTTTTTAAACAGGGGGCATGAGCAGTTCTTC.

The V call is TRBV29-1, the J call TRBJ2-1; no firm D call. V lost 4 bases and J lost 3, with 7 bases in between. Per the germline V gene, CDR1 is SQVTM and CDR2 is ANQGSEA. The CDR3 is made up of 12 amino acids. CDR3 protein: CSVGPDYNEQFF. As DNA, the CDR3 is TGCAGCGTTGGGCCTGACTACAATGAGCAGTTCTTC.

The CDR3 is CASSLDYEQYF. The CDR3 coding sequence is TGTGCCAGCAGCCTAGACTACGAGCAGTACTTC. The genes are TRBV6-5 and TRBJ2-7; no definite D call. Per the germline V gene, CDR1 is MNHEY and CDR2 is SVGAGI. V was shortened by 6 bases and J by 3 bases, with 6 bases between the two germline ends. The CDR3 consists of 11 residues.

The chain combines TRBV6-1 with TRBJ1-2; perhaps TRBD1 as D (5 bases). Germline V lookup: CDR1 MNHNS, CDR2 SASEGT. The CDR3 has 13 amino acids. The V gene lost 2 bases and the J gene lost 8 bases, with 12 bases spanning the gap. This chain's CDR3 is CASSELGPGGYTF. Here the CDR3 DNA reads TGTGCCAGCAGTGAACTGGGGCCCGGAGGCTACACCTTC.